The rows below give T cell receptor beta chains drawn from one sample of a study of blood T cell repertoires in COVID-19. TCRdb's table, derived via immunoSEQ multiplex PCR, lists solely in-frame clones and lacks some. Of approximately 230,000 clones listed, 80% to 85% are singletons. Sequencing used peripheral blood. The origin of the receptors is a man in his thirties or forties with active or convalescent COVID-19. Both conserved end residues are part of each CDR3. The D gene is left open where the match is weak. The size of a clone is reported for some rows only, either as once, few or many, or as a class for expanded clones.

>TRBV7-9|NA|TRBJ2-3|once
CASSPLADTQYF
TGTGCCAGCAGTCCCCTAGCAGATACGCAGTATTTT
>TRBV19|TRBD2|TRBJ2-7|NA
CASSISASGSYEQYF
TGTGCCAGTAGTATTTCGGCTAGCGGATCCTACGAGCAGTACTTC
>TRBV6-5|NA|TRBJ1-4|once
CASVAGGATNEKLFF
TGTGCCAGCGTCGCGGGAGGGGCAACTAATGAAAAACTGTTTTTT
>TRBV6-5|NA|TRBJ1-5|few
CASSVVEDSNQPQHF
TGTGCCAGCAGCGTAGTTGAGGATAGCAATCAGCCCCAGCATTTT
>TRBV18|TRBD1|TRBJ2-2|once
CASSLTGVHTGELFF
TGTGCCAGCTCATTGACAGGGGTACACACCGGGGAGCTGTTTTTT
>TRBV29-1|NA|TRBJ1-2|NA
CSVRQYGYTF
TGCAGCGTTCGACAGTATGGCTACACCTTC
>TRBV5-5|NA|TRBJ2-1|once
CASSFRNEQFF
TGTGCCAGCAGCTTTCGCAATGAGCAGTTCTTC
>TRBV3-1/TRBV3-2|NA|TRBJ1-5|NA
CASSQGGHSEPQHF
TGTGCCAGCAGCCAAGGGGGACACTCCGAGCCCCAGCATTTT
>TRBV5-6|TRBD2|TRBJ2-7|NA
CASTRLAGDEEQYF
TGTGCCAGCACACGACTAGCGGGAGACGAAGAGCAGTACTTC
>TRBV18|TRBD1|TRBJ2-2|NA
CASSPAGGFGGELFF
TGTGCCAGCTCACCGGCAGGGGGCTTTGGCGGGGAGCTGTTTTTT
>TRBV7-2|TRBD2|TRBJ2-1|NA
CASSQVGAGAYNEQFF
TGTGCCAGCAGCCAAGTGGGAGCGGGAGCCTACAATGAGCAGTTCTTC
>TRBV7-2|TRBD1|TRBJ2-7|NA
CASSPSLTGGAYEQYF
TGTGCCAGCAGCCCATCCTTGACAGGGGGCGCTTACGAGCAGTACTTC
>TRBV18|TRBD1|TRBJ1-6|NA
CASSPDRGSFGALHF
TGTGCCAGCTCACCGGACAGGGGAAGCTTTGGGGCCCTCCACTTT
>TRBV4-1|NA|TRBJ2-7|NA
CASSQDTLLGTRSYEQYF
TGCGCCAGCAGCCAAGATACTTTATTAGGGACACGCTCCTACGAGCAGTACTTC
>TRBV19|NA|TRBJ2-1|NA
CASNRRGGAKPYNEQFF
TGTGCCAGTAATAGGAGGGGGGGGGCAAAACCCTACAATGAGCAGTTCTTC
>TRBV5-1|TRBD1|TRBJ1-2|once
CASSPTGQGIRGYTF
TGCGCCAGCAGCCCAACGGGACAGGGAATTCGGGGCTACACCTTC
>TRBV30|TRBD1|TRBJ2-5|NA
CAWSRDRGQETQYF
TGTGCCTGGTCCCGGGACAGGGGCCAAGAGACCCAGTACTTC
>TRBV2|NA|TRBJ1-6|NA
CASRNGGNSPLHF
TGTGCCAGCAGAAACGGGGGTAATTCACCCCTCCACTTT
>TRBV25-1|TRBD2|TRBJ2-3|NA
CASSEFNSGRADTQYF
TGTGCCAGCAGTGAATTCAATAGCGGGAGGGCAGATACGCAGTATTTT
>TRBV9|NA|TRBJ2-1|NA
CASSVAGSYYNEQFF
TGTGCCAGCAGCGTAGCCGGGAGTTACTACAATGAGCAGTTCTTC
>TRBV5-8|NA|TRBJ2-6|NA
CASSLARRSGANVLTF
TGTGCCAGCAGCTTGGCTCGGAGGTCTGGGGCCAACGTCCTGACTTTC
>TRBV6-5|TRBD1|TRBJ1-1|NA
CASGPGQGFSDAFF
TGTGCCAGCGGGCCCGGACAGGGTTTCTCAGACGCTTTCTTT
>TRBV7-2|NA|TRBJ1-1|once
CASSLDRNLMNTEAFF
TGTGCCAGCAGCTTAGATCGTAACTTAATGAACACTGAAGCTTTCTTT
>TRBV5-5|TRBD2|TRBJ2-7|NA
CASSLVTGGAGEQYF
TGTGCCAGCAGCTTGGTGACGGGGGGAGCTGGGGAGCAGTACTTC
>TRBV10-3|TRBD2|TRBJ2-7|NA
CAIGTSGVYEQYF
TGTGCCATCGGGACTAGCGGGGTGTACGAGCAGTACTTC
>TRBV6-4|NA|TRBJ1-5|NA
CASLSRWHQPQHF
TGTGCCAGCTTATCCAGGTGGCACCAGCCCCAGCATTTT
>TRBV18|TRBD2|TRBJ2-3|NA
CASSASRVGGADTQYF
TGTGCCAGCTCAGCATCCCGGGTCGGGGGGGCCGATACGCAGTATTTT
>TRBV21-1|NA|TRBJ1-1|NA
CASSTRTGQNTEAFF
TGTGCCAGCAGCACCCGGACAGGGCAAAACACTGAAGCTTTCTTT
>TRBV7-8|NA|TRBJ1-1|NA
CASSLTGQSNTEAFF
TGTGCCAGCAGCTTAACCGGACAGTCGAACACTGAAGCTTTCTTT
>TRBV11-2|NA|TRBJ2-1|NA
CASSPRTVSYNEQFF
TGTGCCAGCAGCCCGAGGACTGTTTCCTACAATGAGCAGTTCTTC
>TRBV5-4|TRBD1|TRBJ1-4|many
CASSLGKGQNEKLFF
TGTGCCAGCAGCTTGGGAAAGGGACAGAATGAAAAACTGTTTTTT
>TRBV7-6|NA|TRBJ2-5|NA
CASSLVSLDQETQYF
TGTGCCAGCAGCTTAGTTAGCTTGGATCAAGAGACCCAGTACTTC
>TRBV28|TRBD2|TRBJ2-3|NA
CASSLVAGTDTQYF
TGTGCCAGCAGTTTGGTAGCGGGAACAGATACGCAGTATTTT
>TRBV6-1|NA|TRBJ1-1|NA
CASSEASGETEAFF
TGTGCCAGCAGTGAAGCTAGCGGGGAGACTGAAGCTTTCTTT
>TRBV3-1/TRBV3-2|NA|TRBJ1-5|NA
CASSLGTSNQPQHF
TGTGCCAGCAGCCTTGGGACAAGCAATCAGCCCCAGCATTTT
>TRBV19|NA|TRBJ2-2|NA
CASRWTGELFF
TGTGCCAGCCGGTGGACCGGGGAGCTGTTTTTT